The rows below give T cell receptor beta chains drawn from one sample of a study of CD8 T cells in Susac syndrome. TCRdb used MiXCR to reprocess the immunoSEQ multiplex PCR reads, holding one entry per CDR3 protein. The sample lists around 140,000 distinct CDR3 sequences; around 95% were seen once. What was sequenced was CD4+ T cells from PBMCs. The receptor set was obtained from a human donor with multiple sclerosis. The CDR3 runs from the conserved cysteine through the conserved F or W. A D gene is named only where the DNA matches it firmly. Not all rows give a size; the values are once, few, many and, for expanded clones, a class.

>TRBV4-3|-|TRBD2|TRBJ2-2|16
TGCGCCAGCAGAACTACTAGCGGGGGGCGCGCCGGGGAGCTGTTTTTT
CASRTTSGGRAGELFF
>TRBV7-9|-|TRBD1|TRBJ1-2|18
TGTGCCAGCAGCTTAGGAGGTCGACAGGGAAGGAGGACTTATGGCTACACCTTC
CASSLGGRQGRRTYGYTF
>TRBV5-1|once|-|TRBJ1-1|13
TGCGCCAGCAGCGGGCAGGGAAAGGGTGAAGCTTTCTTT
CASSGQGKGEAFF
>TRBV3-1|-|-|TRBJ1-2|14
TGTGCCAGCAGCCAGGCAGGGATCCGCTATGGCTACACCTTC
CASSQAGIRYGYTF
>TRBV29-1|-|TRBD1|TRBJ2-2|15
TGCAGCGTTGATGAAACAGGGGGAAACACCGGGGAGCTGTTTTTT
CSVDETGGNTGELFF
>TRBV6-6|-|TRBD1|TRBJ2-7|16
TGTGCCAGCAGGCCACAAACCCAGGGGGCGGCCTACGAGCAGTACTTC
CASRPQTQGAAYEQYF
>TRBV15|once|-|TRBJ2-6|15
TGTGCCACCAGCAGAGCTTTGGCCGGGGCCAACGTCCTGACTTTC
CATSRALAGANVLTF
>TRBV7-9|-|-|TRBJ2-5|15
TGTGCCAGCAGCTTAGAGGCTAGGTCCCAAGAGACCCAGTACTTC
CASSLEARSQETQYF
>TRBV20-1|once|-|TRBJ1-6|14
TGCAGTGCTAGAGAGAACAGGGAAGAATCACCCCTCCACTTT
CSARENREESPLHF
>TRBV30|-|-|TRBJ1-1|13
TGTGCCTGGAGTGTCACCCAGGACACTGAAGCTTTCTTT
CAWSVTQDTEAFF
>TRBV12-3/TRBV12-4|once|-|TRBJ1-1|15
TGTGCCAGCAGTTCCGATGTAGGGATGAACACTGAAGCTTTCTTT
CASSSDVGMNTEAFF
>TRBV20-1|-|TRBD1|TRBJ2-3|14
TGCAGTGCTCCTCAGGGGGCGCGGACAGATACGCAGTATTTT
CSAPQGARTDTQYF
>TRBV19|-|-|TRBJ2-5|14
TGTGCCAGTAGTAGTTCTTGGGGTCAGGAGACCCAGTACTTC
CASSSSWGQETQYF
>TRBV6-5|-|-|TRBJ2-1|11
TGTGCCAGCAGTTACTCCCGGGAGCAGTTCTTC
CASSYSREQFF
>TRBV7-9|-|TRBD1|TRBJ1-5|13
TGTGCCGGGGGGACAGGTCCCGATCAGCCCCAGCATTTT
CAGGTGPDQPQHF
>TRBV24-1|-|TRBD2|TRBJ2-1|17
TGTGCCACCAGTGACCCCCCCACCGCCGGGGGGAGGGATGAGCAGTTCTTC
CATSDPPTAGGRDEQFF
>TRBV7-2|-|-|TRBJ2-7|14
TGTGCCAGCAGCGTCAAGCCGGCCTCCTACGAGCAGTACTTC
CASSVKPASYEQYF
>TRBV5-1|-|-|TRBJ2-3|15
TGCGCCAGCAGCTTGACAGCACTTAGCACAGATACGCAGTATTTT
CASSLTALSTDTQYF
>TRBV19|-|-|TRBJ1-2|13
TGTGCCAGTAGTACCGGGGACGGCTATGGCTACACCTTC
CASSTGDGYGYTF
>TRBV27|few|-|TRBJ2-3|14
TGTGCCAGCAGTTTACGGGGGAACACAGATACGCAGTATTTT
CASSLRGNTDTQYF
>TRBV27|-|-|TRBJ2-3|14
TGTGCCAGCACAGAGACTCGACCGCCAGATACGCAGTATTTT
CASTETRPPDTQYF
>TRBV28|-|TRBD1|TRBJ1-5|16
TGTGCCAGCAGTTCAACCGGGACAGGATTCAATCAGCCCCAGCATTTT
CASSSTGTGFNQPQHF
>TRBV2|-|TRBD2|TRBJ2-2|14
TGTGCCAGCGGGAGCGGGAGATCCACCGGGGAGCTGTTTTTT
CASGSGRSTGELFF
>TRBV29-1|once|TRBD2|TRBJ2-7|15
TGCAGCGTTGCCCCAAGACTAGCGGCCTCCTACGAGCAGTACTTC
CSVAPRLAASYEQYF
>TRBV29-1|-|TRBD1|TRBJ2-7|14
TGCAGCGCCTTAGTCCGGGACAGCATCTACGAGCAGTACTTC
CSALVRDSIYEQYF
>TRBV14|-|TRBD2|TRBJ2-3|16
TGTGCCAGCAGCCAAGATCTAGCGGGGCTCACAGATACGCAGTATTTT
CASSQDLAGLTDTQYF
>TRBV15|once|-|TRBJ2-7|12
TGTGCCACCAGCAGAGATCGGGGGGAGCAGTACTTC
CATSRDRGEQYF
>TRBV12-3/TRBV12-4|-|-|TRBJ2-3|15
TGTGCCAGCAGTTTCGGCCGGGGCGGGTCAGATACGCAGTATTTT
CASSFGRGGSDTQYF
>TRBV5-4|-|TRBD1|TRBJ2-7|14
TGTGCCAGCACCTCCGGGACAGGGATGGGCGAGCAGTACTTC
CASTSGTGMGEQYF